In its sample, the clone carrying this T cell receptor (beta chain) was seen many times. What it binds is unknown. This sample stems from a study of T cells in Graves' hyperthyroidism and ophthalmopathy. Whole-study results and caveats: Stable hyperthyroidism was told apart from ophthalmopathy by a model built on 13 V-J features.

Used for diagnoses were clinical symptoms, serum thyroxine and TRAb, thyroid ultrasound and orbital computed tomography. The authors obtained PBMCs from around 10 ml of fresh peripheral blood. The CDR3 consists of 14 residues. The germline CDR1 and CDR2 sequences are SEHNR and FQNEAQ (reference sequence). Trimming removed 0 bases at V and 4 bases at J, with 9 bases between. Researchers took RNA transcripts and amplified the TCR beta CDR3 regions from them. The HTBI set primed first-round TCR CDR3 RT-PCR. TCRdb reprocessed the multiplex PCR reads via MiXCR and lists one record per CDR3 protein. The data contain around 300,000 distinct CDR3 sequences, approximately 20% of them seen just once; the ten biggest clones take up roughly 60%.

The sequencing input was blood. This receptor was identified in a man aged 25-45 years with Graves' ophthalmopathy. The rearrangement links TRBV7-9 to TRBJ2-5; D possibly corresponds to TRBD2 (6 bases). This CDR3 reads CASSLAGRGETQYF. The CDR3 nucleotides read TGTGCCAGCAGCTTAGCTGGGCGGGGAGAGACCCAGTACTTC.